The 4 T cell receptor beta chains below all came from one sample that was sequenced in a study of chemoradiotherapy in HPV16-positive cancers. The assay was immunoSEQ multiplex PCR, and TCRdb's table has in-frame clones only and misses some. Of approximately 2,000 clones detected, approximately 88% appear once; the ten largest clones hold around 3%. The material sequenced was tumor tissue, taken from a patient who underwent chemoradiotherapy. Receptor source: a human donor with HPV-associated anogenital cancer.

This clone was observed once. The rearrangement links TRBV7-6 to TRBJ2-6, with 7 bases fitting TRBD2. The CDR3 contains 19 residues. After removal of 0 bases from V and 1 base from J, the junction contained 9 bases not matched to a gene. Germline loops: CDR1 SGHVS, CDR2 FNYEAQ. In DNA form, the CDR3 reads TGTGCCAGCAGCTTAGCCGTCCCTGGGGGGGTATCTGGGGCCAACGTCCTGACTTTC. It is translated as CASSLAVPGGVSGANVLTF.

This CDR3 reads CASSPLSGGIWPFPEYSYEQYF. Here the CDR3 DNA reads TGTGCCAGCAGTCCCCTTAGCGGGGGGATATGGCCGTTTCCAGAGTACTCCTACGAGCAGTACTTC. The genes are TRBV28 and TRBJ2-7; 10 bases map to TRBD2. The V segment lost 5 bases and the J segment 0 bases; nucleotides outside the gene matches: 25. The CDR3 runs 22 residues. The germline V gene encodes CDR1 MDHEN and CDR2 SYDVKM.

V is TRBV27 and J is TRBJ2-3, with D perhaps matching TRBD1 (5 bases). The CDR3 spans 16 residues. The V gene's germline CDR1 is MNHEY and CDR2 SMNVEV (reference sequence). Trimming removed 4 bases from V and 2 bases from J, with 16 bases in between. DNA of the CDR3: TGTGCCAGCAGTTCTCGAGACAGCGTGAACACAGATACGCAGTATTTT. Translated, it gives CASSSRDSVNTDTQYF.

The J gene is TRBJ2-6, the V gene TRBV14; D not resolved. V gave up 0 bases and J gave up 2 bases, with 8 bases separating them. The CDR3 extends over 16 amino acids. Germline CDR1 is SGHDN and CDR2 is FVKESK. CDR3 protein: CASSQEVGTGANVLTF. The DNA of the CDR3 is TGTGCCAGCAGCCAAGAAGTGGGAACTGGGGCCAACGTCCTGACTTTC.